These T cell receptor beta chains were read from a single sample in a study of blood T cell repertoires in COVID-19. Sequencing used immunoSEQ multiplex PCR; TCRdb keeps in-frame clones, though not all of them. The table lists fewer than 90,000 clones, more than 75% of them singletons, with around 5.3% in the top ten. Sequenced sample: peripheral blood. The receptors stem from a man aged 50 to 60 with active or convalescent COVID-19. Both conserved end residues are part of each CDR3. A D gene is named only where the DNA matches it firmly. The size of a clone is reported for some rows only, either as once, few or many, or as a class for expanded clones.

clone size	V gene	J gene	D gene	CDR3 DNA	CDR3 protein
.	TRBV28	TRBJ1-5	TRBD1	TGTGCCAGCAGTTCCGGGACAGGGAACCATCAGCCCCAGCATTTT	CASSSGTGNHQPQHF
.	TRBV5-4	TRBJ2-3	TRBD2	TGTGCCAGCAGCCTAAGGACTAGCGGGGAAGATACGCAGTATTTT	CASSLRTSGEDTQYF
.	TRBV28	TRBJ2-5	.	TGTGCCAGCAGTCTCTTCACGGACACCCAAGAGACCCAGTACTTC	CASSLFTDTQETQYF
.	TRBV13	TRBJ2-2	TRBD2	TGTGCCAGCAGCCTCGGACTAGCGGGGGGGACCCACACCGGGGAGCTGTTTTTT	CASSLGLAGGTHTGELFF
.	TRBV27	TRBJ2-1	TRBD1	TGTGCCAGCAGCTCGGGACAGCCACAAACCCAGTTCTTC	CASSSGQPQTQFF
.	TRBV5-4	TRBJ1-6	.	TGTGCCAGCAGCCCGAGGGGGGGAGTGAATTCACCCCTCCACTTT	CASSPRGGVNSPLHF
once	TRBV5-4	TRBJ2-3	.	TGTGCCAGCAGCTTGGACAGCACAAGCACAGATACGCAGTATTTT	CASSLDSTSTDTQYF
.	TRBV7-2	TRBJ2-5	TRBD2	TGTGCCAGCAGCTTAGTGGGCGGGGGCCAAGAGACCCAGTACTTC	CASSLVGGGQETQYF
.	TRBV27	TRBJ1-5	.	TGTGCCAGCAGTCAAAGAGGGGGAACGCCCCAGCATTTT	CASSQRGGTPQHF
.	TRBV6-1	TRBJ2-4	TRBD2	TGTGCCAGCAGTGAAGCGGGAGGGAAAAACATTCAGTACTTC	CASSEAGGKNIQYF
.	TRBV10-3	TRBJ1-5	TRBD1	TGTGCCATCAGCCATGTCGGGACAGGGTTTATAGAGTGCAATCAGCCCCAGCATTTT	CAISHVGTGFIECNQPQHF
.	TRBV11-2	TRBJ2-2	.	TGTGCCAGCAGCTTCGGTCTCCAGGGCCACACCGGGGAGCTGTTTTTT	CASSFGLQGHTGELFF
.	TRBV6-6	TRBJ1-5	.	TGTGCCAGCACCGCCGGTTCGGATCAGCCCCAGCATTTT	CASTAGSDQPQHF
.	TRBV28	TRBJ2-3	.	TGTGCCAGCAGTCAGAGGGGGTCAGATACGCAGTATTTT	CASSQRGSDTQYF
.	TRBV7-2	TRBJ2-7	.	TGTGCCAGCAGCCCCTCGGCAGGGACCTACGAGCAGTACTTC	CASSPSAGTYEQYF
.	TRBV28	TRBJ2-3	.	TGTGCCAGCAGTTTAGAACAGACAGATACGCAGTATTTT	CASSLEQTDTQYF
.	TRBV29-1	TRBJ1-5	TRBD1	TGCAGCGTGACAGGGGGCGAGGGCGATCAGCCCCAGCATTTT	CSVTGGEGDQPQHF
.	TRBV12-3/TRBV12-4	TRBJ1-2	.	TGTGCCAGCAGTTTAGGGCACAGCACTGGCTACACCTTC	CASSLGHSTGYTF
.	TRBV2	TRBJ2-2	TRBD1	TGTGCCAGCAGTTTCCCGGACAGGGGGCTTTTCGCCGGGGAGCTGTTTTTT	CASSFPDRGLFAGELFF
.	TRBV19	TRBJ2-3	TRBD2	TGTGCCAGTAGTATGACTAGCGGGGGGGCCTTCACAGATACGCAGTATTTT	CASSMTSGGAFTDTQYF
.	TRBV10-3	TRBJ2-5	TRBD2	TGTGCCATCAGTGAGTCGACGGGGGGGCTGGAGACCCAGTACTTC	CAISESTGGLETQYF
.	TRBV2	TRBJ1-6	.	TGTGCCAGCAAGGAGGGGTATAATTCACCCCTCCACTTT	CASKEGYNSPLHF
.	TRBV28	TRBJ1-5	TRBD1	TGTGCCAGCAGGCTTACAGGGGGCGCGATACGGCATCAGCCCCAGCATTTT	CASRLTGGAIRHQPQHF
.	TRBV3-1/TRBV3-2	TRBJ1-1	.	TGTGCCAGCAGCCAAGTCGGTACAGCTGAAGCTTTCTTT	CASSQVGTAEAFF
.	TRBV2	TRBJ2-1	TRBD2	TGTGCCAGCAGGCGAGCGGGGGGTAGCAATGAGCAGTTCTTC	CASRRAGGSNEQFF
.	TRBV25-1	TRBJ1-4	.	TGTGCCAGCAGTCTCAGGGTCGATGAAAAACTGTTTTTT	CASSLRVDEKLFF
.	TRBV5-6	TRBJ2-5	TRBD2	TGTGCCAGCAGCTTGGAGCGGGGGGGCGTGGAGACCCAGTACTTC	CASSLERGGVETQYF
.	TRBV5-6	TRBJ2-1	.	TGTGCCAGCAGCTTGTATCGGCAGGCTCCCTACAATGAGCAGTTCTTC	CASSLYRQAPYNEQFF
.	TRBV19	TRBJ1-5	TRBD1	TGTGCCAGTAGTATATTTGGGACAGGGACGTTTGCTCAGCCCCAGCATTTT	CASSIFGTGTFAQPQHF
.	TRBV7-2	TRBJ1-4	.	TGTGCCAGCAGCTTAGTCAGGGGCTCTAATGAAAAACTGTTTTTT	CASSLVRGSNEKLFF
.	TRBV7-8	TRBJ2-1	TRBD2	TGTGCCAGCAGCTTAGATGCCCCGAGCGGGGGGGCCCATGAGCAGTTCTTC	CASSLDAPSGGAHEQFF
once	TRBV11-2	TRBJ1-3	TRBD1	TGTGCCAGCAGCTCAAGAAGGTGGACAGGGGCAGGAAACACCATATATTTT	CASSSRRWTGAGNTIYF
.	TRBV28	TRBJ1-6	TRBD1	TGTGCCAGCGGACAGGGGAATAATTCACCCCTCCACTTT	CASGQGNNSPLHF
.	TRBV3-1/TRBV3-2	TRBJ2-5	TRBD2	TGTGCCAGCAGCCGAGGACTAGCGGGGGGGCAAGAGACCCAGTACTTC	CASSRGLAGGQETQYF
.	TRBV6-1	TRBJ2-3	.	TGTGCCAGCAGTGAGCCCCCCGACAGGTTTGAAGATACGCAGTATTTT	CASSEPPDRFEDTQYF
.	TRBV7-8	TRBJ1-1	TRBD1	TGTGCCAGCAGCTCCTGGACAGGCGCGAACACTGAAGCTTTCTTT	CASSSWTGANTEAFF
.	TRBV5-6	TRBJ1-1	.	TGTGCCAGCAGCTCCCATAAATACGGAGGGGACACTGAAGCTTTCTTT	CASSSHKYGGDTEAFF
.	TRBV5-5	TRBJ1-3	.	TGTGCCAGCAGCTTGGGGACATCCTACGCGGGGGGAAACACCATATATTTT	CASSLGTSYAGGNTIYF
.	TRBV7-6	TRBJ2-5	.	TGTGCCAGCAGCTTAGGATTAGGGGGAGGGTCCGAGACCCAGTACTTC	CASSLGLGGGSETQYF
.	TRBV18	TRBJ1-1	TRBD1	TGTGCCAGCTCATACGGGACAGGGGAAGCTTTCTTT	CASSYGTGEAFF
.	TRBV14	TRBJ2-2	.	TGTGCCAGCAGCCAACAGGGAACCGGGGAGCTGTTTTTT	CASSQQGTGELFF
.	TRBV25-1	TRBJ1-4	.	TGTGCCAGCAGTTTGCGGGGGGAGAATGAAAAACTGTTTTTT	CASSLRGENEKLFF
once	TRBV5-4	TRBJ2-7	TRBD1	TGTGCCAGCAGCCACACCGGGACAGATTCCTACGAGCAGTACTTC	CASSHTGTDSYEQYF
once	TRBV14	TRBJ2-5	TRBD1	TGTGCCAGCAGCCCCTCGACAGGGGGAGAGACCCAGTACTTC	CASSPSTGGETQYF
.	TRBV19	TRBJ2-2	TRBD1	TGTGCCAGCTCCAACAGGGGCACCGGGGAGCTGTTTTTT	CASSNRGTGELFF